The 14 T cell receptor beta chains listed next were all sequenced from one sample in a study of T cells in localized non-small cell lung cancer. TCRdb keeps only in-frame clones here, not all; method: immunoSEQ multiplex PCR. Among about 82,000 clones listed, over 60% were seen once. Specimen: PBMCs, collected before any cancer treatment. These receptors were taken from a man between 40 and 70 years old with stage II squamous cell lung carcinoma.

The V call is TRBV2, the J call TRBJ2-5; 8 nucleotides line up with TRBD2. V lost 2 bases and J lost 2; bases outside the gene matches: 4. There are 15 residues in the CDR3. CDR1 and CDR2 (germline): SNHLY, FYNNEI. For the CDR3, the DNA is TGTGCCAGCAGTGAAATTAGCGGGGCTCAAGAGACCCAGTACTTC. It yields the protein CASSEISGAQETQYF.

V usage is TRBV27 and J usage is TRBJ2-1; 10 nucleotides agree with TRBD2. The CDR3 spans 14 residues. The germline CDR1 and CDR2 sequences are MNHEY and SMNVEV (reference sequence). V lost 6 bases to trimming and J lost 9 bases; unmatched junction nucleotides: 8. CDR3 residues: CASRERSGRSEQFF. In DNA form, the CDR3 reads TGTGCCAGCAGGGAACGTAGCGGGAGGAGTGAGCAGTTCTTC.

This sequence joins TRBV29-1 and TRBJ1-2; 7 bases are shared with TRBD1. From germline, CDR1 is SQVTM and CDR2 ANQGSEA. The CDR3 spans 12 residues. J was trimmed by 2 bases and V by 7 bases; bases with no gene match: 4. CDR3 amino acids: CSGDRENYGYTF. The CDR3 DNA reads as TGCAGCGGTGACAGGGAAAACTATGGCTACACCTTC. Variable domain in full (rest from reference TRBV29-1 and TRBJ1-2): SAVISQKPSRDICQRGTSLTIQCQVDSQVTMMFWYRQQPGQSLTLIATANQGSEATYESGFVIDKFPISRPNLTFSTLTVSNMSPEDSSIYLCSGDRENYGYTFGSGTRLTVV.

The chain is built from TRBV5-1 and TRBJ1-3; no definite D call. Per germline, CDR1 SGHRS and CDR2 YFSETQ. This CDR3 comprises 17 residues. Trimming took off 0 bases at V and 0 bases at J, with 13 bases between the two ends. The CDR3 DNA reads TGCGCCAGCAGCTTGGAAGGGCAGCCGAGCTCTGGAAACACCATATATTTT. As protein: CASSLEGQPSSGNTIYF.

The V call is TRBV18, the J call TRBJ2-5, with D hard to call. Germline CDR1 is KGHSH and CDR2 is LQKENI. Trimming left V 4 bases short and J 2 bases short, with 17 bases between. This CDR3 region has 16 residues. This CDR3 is CASSQGPGLSQETQYF. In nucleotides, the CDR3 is TGTGCCAGCTCACAGGGTCCCGGCCTCTCTCAAGAGACCCAGTACTTC. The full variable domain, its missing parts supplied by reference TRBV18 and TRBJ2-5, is NAGVMQNPRHLVRRRGQEARLRCSPMKGHSHVYWYRQLPEEGLKFMVYLQKENIIDESGMPKERFSAEFPKEGPSILRIQQVVRGDSAAYFCASSQGPGLSQETQYFGPGTRLLVL.

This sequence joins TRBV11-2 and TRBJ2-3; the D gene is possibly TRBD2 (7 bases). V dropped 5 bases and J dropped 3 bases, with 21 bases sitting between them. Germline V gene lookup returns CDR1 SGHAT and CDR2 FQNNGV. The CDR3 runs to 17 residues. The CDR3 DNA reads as TGTGCCAGCAGCCCGGGTGACGGGGGGCACGTGACAGATACGCAGTATTTT. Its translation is CASSPGDGGHVTDTQYF.

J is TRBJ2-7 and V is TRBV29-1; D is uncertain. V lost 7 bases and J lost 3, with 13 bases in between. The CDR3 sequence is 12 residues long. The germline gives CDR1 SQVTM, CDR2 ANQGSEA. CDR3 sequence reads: CSARRLGYEQYF. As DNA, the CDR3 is TGCAGCGCCCGGCGGTTGGGCTACGAGCAGTACTTC.

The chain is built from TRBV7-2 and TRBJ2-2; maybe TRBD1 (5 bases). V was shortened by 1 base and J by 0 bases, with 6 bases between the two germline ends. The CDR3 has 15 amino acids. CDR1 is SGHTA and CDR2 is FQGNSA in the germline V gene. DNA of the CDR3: TGTGCCAGCAGCTTAGGGGGCGCGAACACCGGGGAGCTGTTTTTT. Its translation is CASSLGGANTGELFF.

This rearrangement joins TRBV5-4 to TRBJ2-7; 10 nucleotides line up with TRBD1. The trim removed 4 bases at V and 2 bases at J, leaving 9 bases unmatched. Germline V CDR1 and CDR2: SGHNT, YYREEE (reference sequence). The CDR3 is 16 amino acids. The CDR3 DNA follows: TGTGCCAGCAGCCCAAACGGGGGGACAGGGGCCTACGAGCAGTACTTC. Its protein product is CASSPNGGTGAYEQYF.

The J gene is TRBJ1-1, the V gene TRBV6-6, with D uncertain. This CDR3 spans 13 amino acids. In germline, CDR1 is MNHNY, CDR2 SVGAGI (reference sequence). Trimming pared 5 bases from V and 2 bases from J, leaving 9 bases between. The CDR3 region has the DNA TGTGCCAGCAGTCCGACAAGAAACACTGAAGCTTTCTTT. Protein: CASSPTRNTEAFF.

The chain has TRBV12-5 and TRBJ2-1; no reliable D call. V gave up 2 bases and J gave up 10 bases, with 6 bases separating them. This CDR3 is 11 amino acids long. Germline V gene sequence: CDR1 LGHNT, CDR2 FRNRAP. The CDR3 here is CASGLWGEQFF. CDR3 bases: TGTGCTAGTGGTTTGTGGGGAGAGCAGTTCTTC.

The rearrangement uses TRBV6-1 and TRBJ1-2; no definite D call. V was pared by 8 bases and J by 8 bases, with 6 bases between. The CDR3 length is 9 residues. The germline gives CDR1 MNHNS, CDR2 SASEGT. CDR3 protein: CASGYGYTF. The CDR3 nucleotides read TGTGCCAGCGGGTACGGCTACACCTTC.

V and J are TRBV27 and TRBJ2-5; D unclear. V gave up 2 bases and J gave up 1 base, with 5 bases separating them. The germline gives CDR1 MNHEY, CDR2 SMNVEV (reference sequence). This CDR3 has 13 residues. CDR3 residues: CASSLVAQETQYF. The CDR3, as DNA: TGTGCCAGCAGTTTAGTTGCCCAAGAGACCCAGTACTTC.

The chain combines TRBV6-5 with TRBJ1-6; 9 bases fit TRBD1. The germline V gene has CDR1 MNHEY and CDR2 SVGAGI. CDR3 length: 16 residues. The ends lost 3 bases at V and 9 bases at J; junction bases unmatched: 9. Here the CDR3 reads CASSYGQGFVISPLHF. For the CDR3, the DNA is TGTGCCAGCAGTTATGGACAGGGGTTCGTAATTTCACCCCTCCACTTT.